These 28 T cell receptor beta chains came from one sample sequenced in a study of blood T cells in healthy people across ages (dated by TCRdb to 2013 to 2016). Library preparation used 5' RACE. Sequenced on an Illumina HiSeq 2500. A second PCR of roughly 7 to 11 cycles was performed with a sample-barcoded 5' primer and a J-beta primer mix. TCRdb reanalyzed the raw reads on its own, using fastp at Q25 for trimming and MiXCR for clone calling, and kept in-frame beta chains. Each record represents a unique CDR3 protein, reported with the most common genes and DNA among its rows. Present in this sample are hundreds of thousands of distinct CDR3 sequences, 52% of which were seen just once. Of the sample, about 14% falls within the top ten clones. The sequenced sample was blood. The receptors come from an elderly woman in good health.

This clonotype has a count of ten or more. The rearrangement links TRBV12-3 or TRBV12-4 to TRBJ2-5, with TRBD2 matching over 7 bases. Germline trimming cut 5 bases from V and 11 bases from J; bases unmatched to any gene: 11. The CDR3 length is 13 residues. Here the CDR3 reads CASSLREGWEQYF. Written as DNA, the CDR3 is TGTGCCAGCAGTCTAAGGGAGGGATGGGAGCAGTACTTC.

The V call is TRBV11-3, the J call TRBJ2-1, with TRBD1 matching over 9 bases. Germline-derived CDR1 and CDR2 are SGHNT and YENEEA. CDR3 length equals 16 residues. J was trimmed by 8 bases and V by 4 bases; bases with no gene match: 12. The CDR3 loop reads CASSSEGTGRADEQFF. The CDR3 DNA sequence: TGTGCCAGCAGCTCGGAAGGGACAGGGCGGGCGGATGAGCAGTTCTTC.

The rearrangement joins TRBV29-1 to TRBJ1-1; 7 positions agree with TRBD1. The V segment lost 4 bases and the J segment 4 bases; nucleotides outside the gene matches: 9. The CDR3 sequence is 14 residues long. The germline CDR1 and CDR2 sequences are SQVTM and ANQGSEA. CDR3 DNA: TGCAGCGTTGGAAGACAGGGCGGAGGCACTGAAGCTTTCTTT. Its translation: CSVGRQGGGTEAFF.

The CDR3 loop is CASSFEGTGRSSYNEQFF. For the CDR3, the DNA is TGTGCCAGCAGTTTTGAGGGAACCGGTAGAAGCTCCTACAATGAGCAGTTCTTC. V gene TRBV12-3 or TRBV12-4 combines with J gene TRBJ2-1; D may be TRBD2 (5 bases). The CDR3 is 18 residues long. The V end was cut by 3 bases, the J end by 0 bases, with 18 bases between.

This chain links TRBV4-2 with TRBJ2-7, with D tentatively TRBD1 (5 bases). The germline gives CDR1 LGHNA, CDR2 YNFKEQ. The CDR3 runs to 16 residues. Trimming pared 0 bases from V and 0 bases from J, leaving 12 bases between. The CDR3 region has the DNA TGTGCCAGCAGCCAAGATACAGGCCTCGCCTCCTACGAGCAGTACTTC. Its protein is CASSQDTGLASYEQYF.

The genes are TRBV29-1 and TRBJ2-3, with D maybe TRBD2 (5 bases). There are 10 residues in the CDR3. Germline CDR1 SQVTM, CDR2 ANQGSEA. Trimming took off 6 bases at V and 7 bases at J, with 8 bases between the two ends. The DNA of the CDR3 is TGCAGCGTCCGGGATAATACGCAGTATTTT. Translated: CSVRDNTQYF.

At least ten counts were recorded for this clonotype. J is TRBJ2-5 and V is TRBV5-1; 7 bases map to TRBD2. V gave up 1 base and J gave up 11 bases; unmatched junction bases: 11. The CDR3 runs to 14 residues. From germline, CDR1 is SGHRS and CDR2 YFSETQ. The CDR3 is CASSLMLADNLQYF. In DNA, the CDR3 is TGCGCCAGCAGCTTGATGCTAGCGGACAATTTACAGTACTTC.

Ten or more counts support this clonotype. This chain connects TRBV12-3 or TRBV12-4 to TRBJ2-7; no definite D call. Trimming removed 8 bases from V and 6 bases from J, with 14 bases in between. This CDR3 has 12 amino acids. The CDR3 DNA reads TGTGCCAGCTCCTCCATAGCTGTCGAGCAGTACTTC. This gives the protein CASSSIAVEQYF.

This clonotype was seen at least ten times. V is TRBV5-1 and J is TRBJ2-5, with 9 bases lining up with TRBD2. Trimming took 0 bases from V and 5 from J; bases not matched to a gene: 5. The CDR3 consists of 15 residues. Germline V gives CDR1 SGHRS, CDR2 YFSETQ. The CDR3 nucleotides read TGCGCCAGCAGCTTGGGTAGCGGGAGAAGGGAGACCCAGTACTTC. Protein sequence: CASSLGSGRRETQYF. The full variable domain, in which reference TRBV5-1 and TRBJ2-5 provide the parts outside the CDR3, is KAGVTQTPRYLIKTRGQQVTLSCSPISGHRSVSWYQQTPGQGLQFLFEYFSETQRNKGNFPGRFSGRQFSNSRSEMNVSTLELGDSALYLCASSLGSGRRETQYFGPGTRLLVL.

Comment on this clonotype: It may be a read error: a sequence one base away is much more abundant. The J gene is TRBJ2-3, the V gene TRBV7-2; D not resolved. With 1 base removed from V and 8 bases from J, the gap between germline ends came to 22 bases. CDR3 length: 17 residues. The germline V gene encodes CDR1 SGHTA and CDR2 FQGNSA. CDR3 sequence reads: CASSLGQGRTGPGTQYF. In DNA form, the CDR3 reads TGTGCCAGCAGCTTAGGGCAAGGCCGGACCGGCCCCGGTACGCAGTATTTT.

The CDR3 region has the DNA TGTGCCAGCAGGGGGAGGGGGAAGGCTGACACCGGGGAGCTGTTTTTT. Translating gives CASRGRGKADTGELFF. J is TRBJ2-2 and V is TRBV5-5, with a tentative D call TRBD2 (7 bases). CDR1 is SGHKS, CDR2 YYEKEE, per germline (reference sequence). V lost 5 bases and J lost 3, with 17 bases in between. This CDR3 is built from 16 residues.

The rearrangement joins TRBV28 to TRBJ2-7, with D perhaps TRBD2 (6 bases). Germline CDR1 is MDHEN and CDR2 is SYDVKM. The CDR3 has 15 amino acids. V shed 2 bases and J shed 3 bases, with 14 bases lying between them. CDR3 region: CASSLDAGWVYEQYF. As DNA, the CDR3 is TGTGCCAGCAGTTTAGACGCGGGATGGGTCTACGAGCAGTACTTC.

This clonotype occurred many times. V is TRBV27 and J is TRBJ2-1; TRBD1 matches 7 bases. Germline lookup yields CDR1 MNHEY and CDR2 SMNVEV (reference sequence). The trim removed 5 bases at V and 4 bases at J, leaving 5 bases unmatched. CDR3 length: 14 amino acids. The CDR3 sequence: CASSKGQLYNEQFF. In nucleotides, the CDR3 is TGTGCCAGCAGTAAGGGACAGCTATACAATGAGCAGTTCTTC.

This clonotype was picked up many times. A much more abundant neighbour one base away suggests this may be a read error. The V call is TRBV6-6, the J call TRBJ2-1; D unresolved. The end of the DNA is better explained by TRBJ2-7, so the J call may be wrong. The CDR3 has 12 amino acids. Germline V CDR1 and CDR2: MNHNY, SVGAGI (reference sequence). The CDR3 region is CAAARSYNEQYF. In nucleotides, the CDR3 is TGTGCCGCGGCCCGCTCCTACAATGAGCAGTACTTC.

This clonotype was seen ten or more times. The chain is built from TRBV28 and TRBJ2-3, with unresolved D. The V gene's germline CDR1 is MDHEN and CDR2 SYDVKM. This CDR3 spans 13 amino acids. V lost 7 bases and J 3 bases, leaving 11 bases between the germline ends. CDR3 protein: CASITGQTDTQYF. The CDR3 DNA is TGTGCCAGCATTACCGGGCAAACAGATACGCAGTATTTT. The full variable domain, with the rest looked up from reference TRBV28 and TRBJ2-3, is DVKVTQSSRYLVKRTGEKVFLECVQDMDHENMFWYRQDPGLGLRLIYFSYDVKMKEKGDIPEGYSVSREKKERFSLILESASTNQTSMYLCASITGQTDTQYFGPGTRLTVL.

This chain uses TRBV9 with TRBJ2-1; 7 positions match TRBD2. Germline V gene sequence: CDR1 SGDLS, CDR2 YYNGEE. The CDR3 is made up of 15 amino acids. V was clipped by 1 base and J by 5 bases; unmatched bases: 6. CDR3 sequence reads: CASSVLAGVDNEQFF. The DNA for the CDR3 is TGTGCCAGCAGCGTACTGGCGGGGGTGGACAATGAGCAGTTCTTC. The full variable domain, its missing parts supplied by reference TRBV9 and TRBJ2-1, is DSGVTQTPKHLITATGQRVTLRCSPRSGDLSVYWYQQSLDQGLQFLIQYYNGEERAKGNILERFSAQQFPDLHSELNLSSLELGDSALYFCASSVLAGVDNEQFFGPGTRLTVL.

This chain links TRBV7-3 with TRBJ2-5; D not resolved. V shed 1 base and J shed 2 bases, with 5 bases lying between them. Germline CDR1 reads SGHTA; CDR2 reads FQGTGA. The CDR3 consists of 13 residues. The CDR3 loop reads CASSLNSQETQYF. CDR3 DNA sequence: TGTGCCAGCAGCTTAAACAGTCAAGAGACCCAGTACTTC.

This clonotype has at least ten counts. The chain is built from TRBV9 and TRBJ2-3; 8 bases fit TRBD2. The germline V gene has CDR1 SGDLS and CDR2 YYNGEE. The V segment lost 0 bases and the J segment 14 bases; nucleotides outside the gene matches: 11. The CDR3 has 14 residues. Here the CDR3 DNA reads TGTGCCAGCAGCGTAGCGGGGGGGCCTTGCCGCCGGTATTTT. Its protein is CASSVAGGPCRRYF.

This chain connects TRBV2 to TRBJ2-4, with D possibly matching TRBD1 (5 bases). The end of the DNA is better explained by TRBJ2-7, so the J call may be wrong. This CDR3 is 13 amino acids long. From germline, CDR1 is SNHLY and CDR2 FYNNEI. The CDR3 region has the DNA TGTGCCAGCAAGAAGGACATGTCCTACGAGCAGTACTTC. Its protein is CASKKDMSYEQYF.

The genes are TRBV6-2 or TRBV6-3 and TRBJ1-6, with D uncertain. This CDR3 contains 16 residues. Per the germline V gene, CDR1 is MNHEY and CDR2 is SVGEGT. V was cut by 6 bases and J by 9 bases, with 21 bases left in between. This CDR3 reads CASSAPPRRVVSPLHF. The DNA for the CDR3 is TGTGCCAGCAGCGCACCACCCAGGCGCGTCGTTTCACCCCTCCACTTT.

This clonotype was seen more than once but under ten times. The rearrangement links TRBV28 to TRBJ1-5; D call uncertain. This CDR3 has 14 residues. Germline V gives CDR1 MDHEN, CDR2 SYDVKM. V shed 3 bases and J shed 1 base, with 7 bases lying between them. CDR3 sequence (DNA): TGTGCCAGCAGTTTGATTTCGAGCAATCAGCCCCAGCATTTT. It is translated as CASSLISSNQPQHF.

Within the sample, this clonotype is medium-sized. The rearrangement links TRBV6-6 to TRBJ2-7; the D gene is possibly TRBD1 (6 bases). The CDR3 consists of 14 residues. Germline lookup yields CDR1 MNHNY and CDR2 SVGAGI (reference sequence). V gave up 5 bases and J gave up 4 bases, with 15 bases separating them. CDR3 residues: CASSPGTRIYEQYF. The CDR3 bases are TGTGCCAGCAGTCCCGGGACAAGAATATACGAGCAGTACTTC.

The chain combines TRBV29-1 with TRBJ2-7; the D call may be TRBD1 or TRBD2 (5 bases each). V gave up 6 bases and J gave up 2 bases, with 17 bases separating them. Germline V CDR1 and CDR2: SQVTM, ANQGSEA. This CDR3 contains 14 residues. CDR3 nucleotide sequence: TGCAGCGTGGCTCCGGGACCGCTCCCCTACGAGCAGTACTTC. It yields the protein CSVAPGPLPYEQYF.

The table lists this clonotype with many counts. The rearrangement joins TRBV28 to TRBJ2-1; 8 bases are shared with TRBD1. The CDR3 loop spans 12 amino acids. Germline V gene data show CDR1 as MDHEN and CDR2 as SYDVKM. The V and J ends lost 3 bases and 13 bases, in that order; junction bases with no gene match: 5. DNA of the CDR3: TGTGCCAGCAGTTTGGGGACAGGTGGCCAGTTCTTC. Its protein product is CASSLGTGGQFF.

The CDR3 DNA is TGCGCCAGCAGCTTGGGACCTGTGGCGGGAGAAAGCTACGAGCAGTACTTC. Translating gives CASSLGPVAGESYEQYF. V usage is TRBV5-1 and J usage is TRBJ2-7, with 7 bases aligning to TRBD2. The germline V gene has CDR1 SGHRS and CDR2 YFSETQ. CDR3 length: 17 amino acids. Trimming at V came to 0 bases and at J to 3 bases, leaving 12 bases not matched to a gene. Looking up the rest from reference TRBV5-1 and TRBJ2-7 gives the full variable domain: KAGVTQTPRYLIKTRGQQVTLSCSPISGHRSVSWYQQTPGQGLQFLFEYFSETQRNKGNFPGRFSGRQFSNSRSEMNVSTLELGDSALYLCASSLGPVAGESYEQYFGPGTRLTVT.

As concerns this clonotype: An end of the junction does not agree with germline; a read error may underlie this. This sequence joins TRBV7-7 and TRBJ2-1; 9 nucleotides line up with TRBD1. This CDR3 is 17 amino acids long. Germline CDR1 is SSHAT and CDR2 is FNYEAQ (reference sequence). The CDR3 nucleotides read TGTGCTAGCAGCTTTGGAGACCGGGACAGGGACTGCAATGAGCAGTTCTTC. Translation: CASSFGDRDRDCNEQFF.

V usage is TRBV25-1 and J usage is TRBJ1-1; D is possibly TRBD1 (6 bases). Trimming took off 6 bases at V and 0 bases at J, with 14 bases between the two ends. CDR1 is MGHDK and CDR2 is SYGVNS in the germline V gene. The CDR3 covers 15 residues. DNA of the CDR3: TGTGCCAGCAGCGAAACCGGGACATTGAACACTGAAGCTTTCTTT. This encodes CASSETGTLNTEAFF. Full variable domain (outside the CDR3, taken from reference TRBV25-1 and TRBJ1-1): EADIYQTPRYLVIGTGKKITLECSQTMGHDKMYWYQQDPGMELHLIHYSYGVNSTEKGDLSSESTVSRIRTEHFPLTLESARPSHTSQYLCASSETGTLNTEAFFGQGTRLTVV.

The chain joins TRBV2 to TRBJ1-1; D might be TRBD1 (6 bases). Trimming cost V 6 bases and J 6 bases, with 8 bases left between them. Germline V gene sequence: CDR1 SNHLY, CDR2 FYNNEI. The CDR3 loop spans 11 amino acids. The CDR3 DNA reads as TGTGCCAGCAGGCGGACAGCTGAAGCTTTCTTT. This gives the protein CASRRTAEAFF.